The T cell receptor beta chain described here comes from a study of circulating and synovial CD4+ cells in juvenile arthritis. A note on this clone: Its antigen remains unidentified.

With 4 bases removed from V and 1 base from J, the gap between germline ends came to 14 bases. Looked up from germline, CDR1 is SGHRS and CDR2 is YFSETQ. The CDR3 runs to 15 residues. Produced via immunoSEQ multiplex PCR; TCRdb's table is partial and in-frame only. The top ten hold 2.9% of the sample, which has about 32,000 clones, 93% seen once. Overall study results and limits: These repertoires were less diverse than bulk blood CD4 repertoires. T cell genome counts differed by at least an order of magnitude between CPL and CD4 samples.

The chain carries TRBV5-1 and TRBJ1-1; a weak D match, TRBD1 (5 bases). The receptor's source is a human donor with juvenile idiopathic arthritis. The sequenced material came from CD4+ T cells from blood. CDR3: CASSLLQATNTEAFF. The DNA for the CDR3 is TGCGCCAGCAGCCTGTTACAGGCCACGAACACTGAAGCTTTCTTT.